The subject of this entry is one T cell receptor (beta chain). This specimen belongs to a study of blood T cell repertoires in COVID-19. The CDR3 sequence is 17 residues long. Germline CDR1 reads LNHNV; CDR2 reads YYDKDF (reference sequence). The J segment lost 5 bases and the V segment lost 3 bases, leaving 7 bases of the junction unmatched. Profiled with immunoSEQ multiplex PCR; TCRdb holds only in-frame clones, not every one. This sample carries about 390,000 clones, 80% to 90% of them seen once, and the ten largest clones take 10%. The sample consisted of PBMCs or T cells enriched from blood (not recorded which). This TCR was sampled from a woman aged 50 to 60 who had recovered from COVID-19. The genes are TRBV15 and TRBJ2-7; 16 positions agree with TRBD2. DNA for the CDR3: TGTGCCACCAGCAGTGGGACTAGCGGGGGGGCAATTCACGAGCAGTACTTC. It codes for CATSSGTSGGAIHEQYF.